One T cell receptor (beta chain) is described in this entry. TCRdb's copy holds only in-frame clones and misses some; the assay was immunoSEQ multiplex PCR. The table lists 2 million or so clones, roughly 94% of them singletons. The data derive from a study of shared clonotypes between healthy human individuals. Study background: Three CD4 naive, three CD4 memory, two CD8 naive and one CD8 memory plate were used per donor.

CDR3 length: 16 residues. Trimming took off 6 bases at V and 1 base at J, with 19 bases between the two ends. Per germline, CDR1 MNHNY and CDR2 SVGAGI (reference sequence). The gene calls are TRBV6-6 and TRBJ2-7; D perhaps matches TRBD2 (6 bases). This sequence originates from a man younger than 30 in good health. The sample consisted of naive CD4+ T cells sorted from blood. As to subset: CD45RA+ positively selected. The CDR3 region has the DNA TGTGCCAGCAGACAGCGACCCGGACGGGGGTCCTACGAGCAGTACTTC. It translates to CASRQRPGRGSYEQYF.